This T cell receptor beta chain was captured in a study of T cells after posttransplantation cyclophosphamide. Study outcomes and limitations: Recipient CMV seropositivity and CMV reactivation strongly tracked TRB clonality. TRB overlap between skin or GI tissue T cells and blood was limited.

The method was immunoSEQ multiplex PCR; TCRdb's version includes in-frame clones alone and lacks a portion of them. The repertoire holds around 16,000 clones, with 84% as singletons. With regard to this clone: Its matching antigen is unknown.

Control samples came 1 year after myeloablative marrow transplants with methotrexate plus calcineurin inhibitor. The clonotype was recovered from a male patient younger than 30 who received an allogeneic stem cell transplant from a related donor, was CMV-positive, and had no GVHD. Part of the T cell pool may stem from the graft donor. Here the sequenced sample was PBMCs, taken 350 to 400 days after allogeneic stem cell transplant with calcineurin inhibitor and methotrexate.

CDR3 loop: CASSLWSGELFF. In nucleotides, the CDR3 is TGTGCCAGCAGTTTATGGAGCGGGGAGCTGTTTTTT. The genes are TRBV27 and TRBJ2-2; D remains ambiguous. V lost 1 base and J 7 bases, leaving 4 bases between the germline ends. CDR3 length: 12 residues. The V gene's germline CDR1 is MNHEY and CDR2 SMNVEV (reference sequence).